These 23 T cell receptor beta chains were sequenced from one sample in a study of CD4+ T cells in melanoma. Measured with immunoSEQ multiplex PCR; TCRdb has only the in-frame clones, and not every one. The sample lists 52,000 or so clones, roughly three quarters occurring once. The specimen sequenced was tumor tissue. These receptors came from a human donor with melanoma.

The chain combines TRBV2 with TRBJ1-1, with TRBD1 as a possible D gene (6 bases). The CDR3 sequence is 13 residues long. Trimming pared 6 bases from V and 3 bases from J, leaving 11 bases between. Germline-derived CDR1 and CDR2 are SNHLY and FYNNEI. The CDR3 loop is CASRLRTDTEAFF. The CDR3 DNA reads TGTGCCAGCAGACTAAGGACAGACACTGAAGCTTTCTTT. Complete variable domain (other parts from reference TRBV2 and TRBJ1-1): EPEVTQTPSHQVTQMGQEVILRCVPISNHLYFYWYRQILGQKVEFLVSFYNNEISEKSEIFDDQFSVERPDGSNFTLKIRSTKLEDSAMYFCASRLRTDTEAFFGQGTRLTVV.

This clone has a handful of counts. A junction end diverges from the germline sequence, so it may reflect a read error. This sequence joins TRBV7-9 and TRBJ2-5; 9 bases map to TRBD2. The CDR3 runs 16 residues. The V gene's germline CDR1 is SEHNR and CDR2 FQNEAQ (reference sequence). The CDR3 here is CVGVQGAGGNQETQYF. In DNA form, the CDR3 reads TGCGTAGGGGTCCAGGGAGCGGGGGGTAACCAAGAGACCCAGTACTTC.

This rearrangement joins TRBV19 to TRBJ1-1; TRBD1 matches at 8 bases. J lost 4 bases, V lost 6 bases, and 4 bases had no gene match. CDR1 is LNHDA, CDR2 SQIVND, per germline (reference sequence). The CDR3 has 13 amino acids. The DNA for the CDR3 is TGTGCCAGTAGAGGACAGGGTTTCACTGAAGCTTTCTTT. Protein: CASRGQGFTEAFF.

The CDR3 region has the DNA TGTGCCACCAGCAGCCGGACAGGGACCTACCAAGAGACCCAGTACTTC. Translation gives CATSSRTGTYQETQYF. J is TRBJ2-5 and V is TRBV15; 8 bases are a match to TRBD1. This CDR3 spans 16 amino acids. V lost 3 bases, J lost 0 bases, and 6 bases stayed unmatched. CDR1 is LNHNV, CDR2 YYDKDF, per germline (reference sequence).

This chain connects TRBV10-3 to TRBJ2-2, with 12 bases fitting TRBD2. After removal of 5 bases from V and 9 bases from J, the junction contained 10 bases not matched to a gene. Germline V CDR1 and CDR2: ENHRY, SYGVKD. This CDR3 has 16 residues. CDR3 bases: TGTGCCATCAGTCCCGGGACTAGCGGGCCCACGAGGGAGCTGTTTTTT. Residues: CAISPGTSGPTRELFF.

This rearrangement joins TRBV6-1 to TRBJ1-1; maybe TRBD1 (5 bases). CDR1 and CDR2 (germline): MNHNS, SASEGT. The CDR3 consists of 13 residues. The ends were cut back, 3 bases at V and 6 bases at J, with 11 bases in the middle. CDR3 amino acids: CASSEGGRAEAFF. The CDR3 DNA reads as TGTGCCAGCAGTGAGGGGGGAAGGGCTGAAGCTTTCTTT.

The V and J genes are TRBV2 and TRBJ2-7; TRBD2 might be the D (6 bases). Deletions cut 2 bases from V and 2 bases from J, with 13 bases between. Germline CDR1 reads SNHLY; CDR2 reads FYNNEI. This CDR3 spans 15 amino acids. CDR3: CASSETGVLTYEQYF. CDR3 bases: TGTGCCAGCAGTGAAACGGGGGTTCTTACCTACGAGCAGTACTTC.

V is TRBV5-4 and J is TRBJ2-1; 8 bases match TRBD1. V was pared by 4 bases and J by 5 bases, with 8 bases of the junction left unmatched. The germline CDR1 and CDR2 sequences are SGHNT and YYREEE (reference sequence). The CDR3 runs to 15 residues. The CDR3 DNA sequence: TGTGCCAGCAGCCACGGACAGGGCGCGCACAATGAGCAGTTCTTC. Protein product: CASSHGQGAHNEQFF.

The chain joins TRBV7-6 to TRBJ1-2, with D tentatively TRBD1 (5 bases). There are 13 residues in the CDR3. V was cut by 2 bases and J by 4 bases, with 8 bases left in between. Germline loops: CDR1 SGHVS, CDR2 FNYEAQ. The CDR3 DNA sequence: TGTGCCAGCAGCTTAACAGGCCCCTATGGCTACACCTTC. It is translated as CASSLTGPYGYTF.

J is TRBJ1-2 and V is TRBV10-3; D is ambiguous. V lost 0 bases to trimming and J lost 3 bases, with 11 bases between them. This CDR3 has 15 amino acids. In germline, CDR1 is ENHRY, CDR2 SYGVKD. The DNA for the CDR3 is TGTGCCATCAGTGAGTCGGAGGGCAGTCACTATGGCTACACCTTC. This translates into CAISESEGSHYGYTF.

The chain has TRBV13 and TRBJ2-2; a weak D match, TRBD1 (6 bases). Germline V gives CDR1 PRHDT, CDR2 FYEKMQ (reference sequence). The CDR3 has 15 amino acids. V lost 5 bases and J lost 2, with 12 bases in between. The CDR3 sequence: CASSARTDNTGELFF. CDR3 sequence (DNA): TGTGCCAGCAGCGCCAGGACAGATAACACCGGGGAGCTGTTTTTT.

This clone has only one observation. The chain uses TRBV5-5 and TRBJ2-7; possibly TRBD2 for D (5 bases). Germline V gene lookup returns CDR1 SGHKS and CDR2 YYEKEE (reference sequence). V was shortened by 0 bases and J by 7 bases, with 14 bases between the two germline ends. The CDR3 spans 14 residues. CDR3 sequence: CASSLEQAGDEQYF. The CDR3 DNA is TGTGCCAGCAGCTTGGAGCAAGCCGGGGATGAGCAGTACTTC.

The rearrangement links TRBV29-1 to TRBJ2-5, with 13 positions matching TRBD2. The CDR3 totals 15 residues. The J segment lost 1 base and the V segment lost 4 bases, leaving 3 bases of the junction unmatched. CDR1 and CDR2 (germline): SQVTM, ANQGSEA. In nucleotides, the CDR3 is TGCAGCGTTGTAGGACTAGCGGGGGCCCAAGAGACCCAGTACTTC. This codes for CSVVGLAGAQETQYF.

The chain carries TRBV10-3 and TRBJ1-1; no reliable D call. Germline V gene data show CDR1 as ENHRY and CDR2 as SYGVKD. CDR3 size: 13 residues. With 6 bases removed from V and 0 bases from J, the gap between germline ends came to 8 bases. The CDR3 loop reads CAIRATMNTEAFF. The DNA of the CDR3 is TGTGCCATCAGGGCCACGATGAACACTGAAGCTTTCTTT.

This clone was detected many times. This chain's CDR3 is CASSYVAEQETQYF. Here the CDR3 DNA reads TGTGCCAGCAGTTACGTAGCGGAGCAAGAGACCCAGTACTTC. V usage is TRBV6-6 and J usage is TRBJ2-5, with D possibly TRBD2 on 6 matching bases. The germline V gene has CDR1 MNHNY and CDR2 SVGAGI (reference sequence). The CDR3 is 14 residues long. Trimming cost V 2 bases and J 2 bases, with 9 bases left between them.

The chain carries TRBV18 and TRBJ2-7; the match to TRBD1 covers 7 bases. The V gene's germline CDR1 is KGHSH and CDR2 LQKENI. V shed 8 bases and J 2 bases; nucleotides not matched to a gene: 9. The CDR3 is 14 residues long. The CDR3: CASTNTGATYEQYF. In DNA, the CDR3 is TGTGCCAGCACTAACACAGGGGCTACCTACGAGCAGTACTTC.

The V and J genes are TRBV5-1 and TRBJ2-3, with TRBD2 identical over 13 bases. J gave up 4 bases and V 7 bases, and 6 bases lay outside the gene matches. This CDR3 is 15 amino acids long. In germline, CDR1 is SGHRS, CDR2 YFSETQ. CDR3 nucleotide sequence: TGCGCCAGCCAAACCGGGACTAGCGGGGCAGATACGCAGTATTTT. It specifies CASQTGTSGADTQYF. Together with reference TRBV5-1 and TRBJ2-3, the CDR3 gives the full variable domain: KAGVTQTPRYLIKTRGQQVTLSCSPISGHRSVSWYQQTPGQGLQFLFEYFSETQRNKGNFPGRFSGRQFSNSRSEMNVSTLELGDSALYLCASQTGTSGADTQYFGPGTRLTVL.

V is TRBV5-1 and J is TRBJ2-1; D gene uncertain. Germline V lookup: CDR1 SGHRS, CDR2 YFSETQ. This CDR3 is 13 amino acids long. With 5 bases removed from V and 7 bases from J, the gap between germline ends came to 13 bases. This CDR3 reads CASRYVDGNEQFF. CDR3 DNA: TGCGCCAGCAGGTACGTCGACGGGAATGAGCAGTTCTTC.

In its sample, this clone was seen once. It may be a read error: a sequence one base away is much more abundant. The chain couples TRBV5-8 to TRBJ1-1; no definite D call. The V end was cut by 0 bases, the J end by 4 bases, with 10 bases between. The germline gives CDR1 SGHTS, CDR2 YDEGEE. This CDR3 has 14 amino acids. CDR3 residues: CASSLGVVSTEAFF. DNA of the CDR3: TGTGCCAGCAGCTTGGGGGTAGTAAGCACTGAAGCTTTCTTT.

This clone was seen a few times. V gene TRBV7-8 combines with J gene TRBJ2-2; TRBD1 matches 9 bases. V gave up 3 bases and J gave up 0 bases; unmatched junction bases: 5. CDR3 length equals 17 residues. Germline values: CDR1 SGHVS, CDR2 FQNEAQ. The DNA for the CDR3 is TGTGCCAGCAGCTTCAAGACAGGGGGTACGAACACCGGGGAGCTGTTTTTT. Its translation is CASSFKTGGTNTGELFF.

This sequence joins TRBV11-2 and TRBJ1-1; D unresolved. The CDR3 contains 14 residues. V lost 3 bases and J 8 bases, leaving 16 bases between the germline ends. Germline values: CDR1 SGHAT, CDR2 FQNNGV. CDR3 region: CASSLTGSDTEAFF. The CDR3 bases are TGTGCCAGCAGCTTGACCGGTTCCGATACCGAAGCTTTCTTT.

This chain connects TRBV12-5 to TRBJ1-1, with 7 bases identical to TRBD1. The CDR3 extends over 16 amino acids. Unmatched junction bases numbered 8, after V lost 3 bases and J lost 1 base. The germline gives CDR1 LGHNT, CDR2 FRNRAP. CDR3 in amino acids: CASGFGGGQQNTEAFF. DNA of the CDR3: TGTGCTAGTGGTTTCGGCGGGGGACAGCAGAACACTGAAGCTTTCTTT.

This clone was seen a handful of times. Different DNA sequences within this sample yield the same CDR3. This chain's CDR3 is CASSLAGGLGEAFF. As DNA, the CDR3 is TGTGCCAGCAGCTTGGCCGGGGGGCTAGGTGAAGCTTTCTTT. The chain joins TRBV7-3 to TRBJ1-1, with a tentative D call TRBD1 (6 bases). The ends were cut back, 3 bases at V and 7 bases at J, with 15 bases in the middle. From germline, CDR1 is SGHTA and CDR2 FQGTGA. The CDR3 sequence is 14 residues long. Full variable domain (outside the CDR3, taken from reference TRBV7-3 and TRBJ1-1): GAGVSQTPSNKVTEKGKYVELRCDPISGHTALYWYRQSLGQGPEFLIYFQGTGAADDSGLPNDRFFAVRPEGSVSTLKIQRTERGDSAVYLCASSLAGGLGEAFFGQGTRLTVV.